This entry lists 22 T cell receptor beta chains sequenced from one sample in a study of blood T cell repertoires in COVID-19. Sequencing used immunoSEQ multiplex PCR; TCRdb keeps in-frame clones, though not all of them. The sample yields roughly 250,000 clones, roughly 88% seen once. The material sequenced was peripheral blood. The receptors derive from a human donor with COVID-19, enrolled during active disease. The donor label of this sample is uncertain.

This chain joins TRBV12-2 and TRBJ2-1; the table gives TRBD2 as D, unverified against the DNA. TRBV12-2 is a pseudogene locus. The CDR3 covers 18 residues. The CDR3 loop reads CASRLYPRLAGEVYEQFF. The CDR3 nucleotides read TGTGCAAGTCGCTTATACCCCCGACTAGCGGGAGAGGTGTATGAGCAGTTCTTC.

CDR3 residues: CASRWTGEHTEAFF. The CDR3 DNA is TGTGCCAGCCGTTGGACGGGAGAACATACTGAAGCTTTCTTT. The V and J genes are TRBV6-9 and TRBJ1-1; no reliable D call. This CDR3 contains 14 residues. V was clipped by 8 bases and J by 5 bases, with 18 bases between them. From germline, CDR1 is MNHGY and CDR2 SVAAGI.

V and J are TRBV29-1 and TRBJ1-4; perhaps TRBD1 as D (5 bases). V dropped 4 bases and J dropped 6 bases, with 12 bases sitting between them. Germline CDR1 SQVTM, CDR2 ANQGSEA. The CDR3 consists of 13 residues. The CDR3 loop reads CSVVGGGDEKLFF. The CDR3 coding sequence is TGCAGCGTTGTCGGGGGTGGGGATGAAAAACTGTTTTTT.

Concerning this clone itself: Other DNA sequences within the sample encode an identical CDR3. The gene calls are TRBV4-3 and TRBJ2-7, with 10 bases lining up with TRBD2. The CDR3 extends over 17 amino acids. The germline gives CDR1 LGHNA, CDR2 YSLEER. Losses at the gene ends were 1 base for V and 0 bases for J; bases not matched to a gene: 6. In nucleotides, the CDR3 is TGCGCCAGCAGCCAAGTCTCTAGCGGGAGCGGCTCCTACGAGCAGTACTTC. It encodes CASSQVSSGSGSYEQYF.

The chain has TRBV6-5 and TRBJ2-3, with TRBD1 matching over 7 bases. The CDR3 is 16 amino acids. With 4 bases clipped from V and 1 base from J, the junction kept 8 bases outside the gene matches. The V gene's germline CDR1 is MNHEY and CDR2 SVGAGI. For the CDR3, the DNA is TGTGCCAGCAGTTCCCCAGGGGGACGGGGCACAGATACGCAGTATTTT. Encoded protein: CASSSPGGRGTDTQYF.

V gene TRBV18 combines with J gene TRBJ2-5; D call uncertain. The germline CDR1 and CDR2 sequences are KGHSH and LQKENI. V lost 0 bases and J 5 bases, leaving 10 bases between the germline ends. CDR3 size: 14 residues. The CDR3 DNA reads as TGTGCCAGCTCACCACCGTCAGGATCGGAGACCCAGTACTTC. It specifies CASSPPSGSETQYF.

The chain couples TRBV2 to TRBJ2-7, with D perhaps TRBD2 (5 bases). The CDR3 contains 13 residues. CDR1 SNHLY and CDR2 FYNNEI come from the germline V gene. Between the trimmed V and J ends, which lost 3 bases and 4 bases, there was a span of 10 bases. CDR3 loop: CASSELRLYEQYF. CDR3 bases: TGTGCCAGCAGTGAGTTGAGACTATACGAGCAGTACTTC.

This CDR3 is CASSIGQGNSPLHF. CDR3 nucleotides: TGCGCCAGCAGTATCGGACAGGGGAATTCACCCCTCCACTTT. V usage is TRBV4-3 and J usage is TRBJ1-6; TRBD1 matches 9 bases. V lost 6 bases to trimming and J lost 7 bases; unmatched junction nucleotides: 4. CDR3 length equals 14 residues. Germline V gene sequence: CDR1 LGHNA, CDR2 YSLEER.

CDR3 residues: CASSTGADRVGGYTF. DNA of the CDR3: TGTGCCAGCAGTACGGGGGCGGACAGGGTCGGCGGCTACACCTTC. The chain has TRBV6-5 and TRBJ1-2, with TRBD1 identical over 8 bases. This CDR3 comprises 15 residues. Germline V lookup: CDR1 MNHEY, CDR2 SVGAGI. V lost 5 bases and J lost 8; bases outside the gene matches: 13.

The chain is built from TRBV7-2 and TRBJ1-4; D might be TRBD1 (6 bases). Trimming cost V 2 bases and J 4 bases, with 14 bases left between them. Germline CDR1 SGHTA, CDR2 FQGNSA. The CDR3 has 16 residues. The CDR3 DNA follows: TGTGCCAGCAGCTTAAATCCGGGGGGCATTAATGAAAAACTGTTTTTT. This sequence encodes CASSLNPGGINEKLFF.

This CDR3 is CASSPSGLAGVGGEQFF. The CDR3 nucleotides read TGTGCCAGCAGCCCGAGTGGACTAGCGGGAGTAGGGGGCGAGCAGTTCTTC. The V and J genes are TRBV6-2 or TRBV6-3 and TRBJ2-1, with 13 bases identical to TRBD2. The CDR3 extends over 17 amino acids. V lost 6 bases to trimming and J lost 10 bases; unmatched junction nucleotides: 15. Looked up from germline, CDR1 is MNHEY and CDR2 is SVGEGT.

CDR3 loop: CASSVSSSNTGELFF. The CDR3, as DNA: TGTGCCAGCAGTGTCTCTAGCTCGAACACCGGGGAGCTGTTTTTT. The chain has TRBV2 and TRBJ2-2; D may be TRBD2 (5 bases). This CDR3 is built from 15 residues. The germline gives CDR1 SNHLY, CDR2 FYNNEI. With 4 bases removed from V and 0 bases from J, the gap between germline ends came to 9 bases.

This chain connects TRBV27 to TRBJ2-2, with D perhaps matching TRBD1 (6 bases). Germline V gene data show CDR1 as MNHEY and CDR2 as SMNVEV (reference sequence). Deletions cut 6 bases from V and 4 bases from J, with 15 bases between. The CDR3 runs 15 residues. In nucleotides, the CDR3 is TGTGCCAGCAGATATACAGGGATGGGCACCGGGGAGCTGTTTTTT. Translated, it gives CASRYTGMGTGELFF.

This chain uses TRBV29-1 with TRBJ2-1; 8 bases line up with TRBD2. Per germline, CDR1 SQVTM and CDR2 ANQGSEA. The length of the CDR3 is 13 residues. Trimming took 7 bases from V and 7 from J; bases not matched to a gene: 9. In nucleotides, the CDR3 is TGCAGCGGGGAGCGGGGGAGTAGTAATGAGCAGTTCTTC. Protein: CSGERGSSNEQFF.

This sequence joins TRBV7-9 and TRBJ2-2; D possibly corresponds to TRBD2 (5 bases). Germline CDR1 reads SEHNR; CDR2 reads FQNEAQ (reference sequence). The V gene lost 5 bases and the J gene lost 8 bases, with 18 bases spanning the gap. The CDR3 is 15 amino acids. CDR3 sequence (DNA): TGTGCCAGCAGCCCTCTCTCCAGCGGCGGGGGGGAGCTGTTTTTT. It translates to CASSPLSSGGGELFF.

V is TRBV30 and J is TRBJ1-2, with D unclear. The germline gives CDR1 GTSNPN, CDR2 SVGIG (reference sequence). V lost 3 bases to trimming and J lost 8 bases, with 19 bases between them. The CDR3 totals 14 residues. Here the CDR3 reads CAWSAGREIGGYTF. The DNA of the CDR3 is TGTGCCTGGAGCGCTGGGAGAGAGATAGGGGGCTACACCTTC.

This clone appeared a single time. The chain uses TRBV5-6 and TRBJ2-3, with D unclear. The CDR3 runs to 13 residues. Germline V gives CDR1 SGHDT, CDR2 YYEEEE. V lost 1 base and J 8 bases, leaving 11 bases between the germline ends. CDR3 nucleotides: TGTGCCAGCAGCTTGCTCCGGGTGGGTACGCAGTATTTT. Its translation: CASSLLRVGTQYF. The complete variable domain, with remaining parts taken from reference TRBV5-6 and TRBJ2-3, reads DAGVTQSPTHLIKTRGQQVTLRCSPKSGHDTVSWYQQALGQGPQFIFQYYEEEERQRGNFPDRFSGHQFPNYSSELNVNALLLGDSALYLCASSLLRVGTQYFGPGTRLTVL.

This chain links TRBV5-4 with TRBJ1-2; TRBD1 agrees at 12 bases. The CDR3 is made up of 15 amino acids. Germline V gives CDR1 SGHNT, CDR2 YYREEE (reference sequence). The ends lost 3 bases at V and 8 bases at J; junction bases unmatched: 8. The CDR3 is CASSYPGTGGLGYTF. CDR3 in DNA: TGTGCCAGCAGCTACCCCGGGACAGGGGGCTTAGGCTACACCTTC.

This clone occurred once. This chain joins TRBV10-3 and TRBJ2-5, with D unclear. The CDR3 has 11 residues. The germline V gene encodes CDR1 ENHRY and CDR2 SYGVKD. V gave up 4 bases and J gave up 2 bases, with 2 bases separating them. In DNA, the CDR3 is TGTGCCATCAGTGTACAAGAGACCCAGTACTTC. The encoded protein is CAISVQETQYF.

The chain has TRBV11-2 and TRBJ2-5, with 7 bases lining up with TRBD2. Trimming took 0 bases from V and 5 from J; bases not matched to a gene: 6. The CDR3 consists of 15 residues. The germline CDR1 and CDR2 sequences are SGHAT and FQNNGV. The CDR3, as DNA: TGTGCCAGCAGCTTAGATGCGGGAGCACGGGAGACCCAGTACTTC. It specifies CASSLDAGARETQYF.

The chain carries TRBV27 and TRBJ2-1, with 7 bases aligning to TRBD2. This CDR3 spans 15 amino acids. Germline V gene data show CDR1 as MNHEY and CDR2 as SMNVEV (reference sequence). The V and J ends lost 3 bases and 2 bases, in that order; junction bases with no gene match: 4. As DNA, the CDR3 is TGTGCCAGCAGTTTTGAGCGGGGAGCCTACAATGAGCAGTTCTTC. Protein: CASSFERGAYNEQFF.

The CDR3 DNA sequence: TGTGCCAGCAGTGAAAACAGGGGGGTGAAACTGTTTTTT. Its protein is CASSENRGVKLFF. This chain links TRBV27 with TRBJ1-4, with 8 positions matching TRBD1. Germline trimming cut 5 bases from V and 11 bases from J; bases unmatched to any gene: 7. Germline V gives CDR1 MNHEY, CDR2 SMNVEV (reference sequence). The CDR3 length is 13 residues.